These T cell receptor beta chains were read from a single sample in a study of blood T cell repertoires in COVID-19. Assay: immunoSEQ multiplex PCR; the TCRdb copy retains only in-frame clones and omits some. The sample holds under 40,000 clones, roughly 85% seen once. The sample taken for sequencing was peripheral blood. All receptors come from a human donor with acute or convalescent COVID-19. The donor label of this sample is uncertain. Both conserved end residues are part of each CDR3. D genes are given only for firm matches. Part of the rows lack a size; the others show once, few, many or a class for expanded clones.

V gene: TRBV7-2
D gene: .
CDR3 length: 15
clone size: .
J gene: TRBJ2-3
CDR3 protein: CASTQAVTSTDTQYF
CDR3 DNA: TGTGCCAGCACCCAGGCTGTTACTAGCACAGATACGCAGTATTTT

V gene: TRBV28
D gene: .
CDR3 length: 15
clone size: .
J gene: TRBJ1-5
CDR3 protein: CASSGIGGAHQPQHF
CDR3 DNA: TGTGCCAGCAGTGGTATTGGGGGGGCTCATCAGCCCCAGCATTTT

V gene: TRBV28
D gene: .
CDR3 length: 16
clone size: .
J gene: TRBJ2-5
CDR3 protein: CASIPAFWETGETQYF
CDR3 DNA: TGTGCCAGCATTCCGGCCTTTTGGGAGACTGGAGAGACCCAGTACTTC

V gene: TRBV9
D gene: .
CDR3 length: 16
clone size: .
J gene: TRBJ1-2
CDR3 protein: CASSPRPYSEGDGYTF
CDR3 DNA: TGTGCCAGCAGCCCAAGACCCTACTCCGAGGGGGATGGCTACACCTTC

V gene: TRBV5-5
D gene: TRBD1
CDR3 length: 17
clone size: few
J gene: TRBJ2-7
CDR3 protein: CASSLVAGGYLSYEQYF
CDR3 DNA: TGTGCCAGCAGCTTGGTGGCAGGGGGCTACCTCTCCTACGAGCAGTACTTC

V gene: TRBV10-3
D gene: .
CDR3 length: 17
clone size: .
J gene: TRBJ1-2
CDR3 protein: CAISFEGGQSPGYGYTF
CDR3 DNA: TGTGCCATCAGTTTTGAGGGGGGGCAATCCCCTGGCTATGGCTACACCTTC

V gene: TRBV14
D gene: .
CDR3 length: 17
clone size: .
J gene: TRBJ2-7
CDR3 protein: CASSQGLMSSRGYEQYF
CDR3 DNA: TGTGCCAGCAGCCAAGGCTTAATGTCTAGCCGGGGCTACGAGCAGTACTTC

V gene: TRBV18
D gene: .
CDR3 length: 16
clone size: .
J gene: TRBJ2-5
CDR3 protein: CASSPRGGGPQETQYF
CDR3 DNA: TGTGCCAGCTCACCACGGGGCGGGGGCCCTCAAGAGACCCAGTACTTC

V gene: TRBV9
D gene: .
CDR3 length: 14
clone size: .
J gene: TRBJ1-2
CDR3 protein: CASSVGEGVTGYTF
CDR3 DNA: TGTGCCAGCAGCGTAGGAGAGGGGGTTACGGGCTACACCTTC

V gene: TRBV29-1
D gene: TRBD1
CDR3 length: 14
clone size: few
J gene: TRBJ2-2
CDR3 protein: CSVGQGRHSGELFF
CDR3 DNA: TGCAGCGTGGGACAGGGAAGGCACTCCGGGGAGCTGTTTTTT

V gene: TRBV13
D gene: .
CDR3 length: 11
clone size: .
J gene: TRBJ2-3
CDR3 protein: CASSLSGTQYF
CDR3 DNA: TGTGCCAGCAGCTTATCGGGTACGCAGTATTTT

V gene: TRBV2
D gene: TRBD1
CDR3 length: 14
clone size: .
J gene: TRBJ1-1
CDR3 protein: CASSAEWTGTEAFF
CDR3 DNA: TGTGCCAGCAGTGCAGAATGGACAGGGACTGAAGCTTTCTTT

V gene: TRBV7-2
D gene: TRBD1
CDR3 length: 14
clone size: .
J gene: TRBJ1-1
CDR3 protein: CASSYLQGAAEAFF
CDR3 DNA: TGTGCCAGCAGCTACTTACAGGGGGCTGCTGAAGCTTTCTTT

V gene: TRBV19
D gene: TRBD1
CDR3 length: 14
clone size: .
J gene: TRBJ1-1
CDR3 protein: CASSTLTGDTEAFF
CDR3 DNA: TGTGCCAGTAGTACCCTGACAGGGGACACTGAAGCTTTCTTT

V gene: TRBV24-1
D gene: TRBD1
CDR3 length: 19
clone size: once
J gene: TRBJ1-4
CDR3 protein: CATSEDPGQSIATNEKLFF
CDR3 DNA: TGTGCCACCAGTGAAGACCCGGGACAGTCAATTGCAACTAATGAAAAACTGTTTTTT

V gene: TRBV12-5
D gene: TRBD1
CDR3 length: 17
clone size: .
J gene: TRBJ2-7
CDR3 protein: CASGLKNRDSRLYEQYF
CDR3 DNA: TGTGCTAGTGGTTTAAAAAACCGGGACAGCCGACTTTACGAGCAGTACTTC

V gene: TRBV27
D gene: TRBD1
CDR3 length: 14
clone size: .
J gene: TRBJ1-5
CDR3 protein: CASSSDRGRQPQHF
CDR3 DNA: TGTGCCAGCAGTTCCGACAGGGGTAGGCAGCCCCAGCATTTT

V gene: TRBV18
D gene: .
CDR3 length: 14
clone size: .
J gene: TRBJ1-2
CDR3 protein: CASSPAGGGEGYTF
CDR3 DNA: TGTGCCAGCTCACCAGCAGGTGGGGGCGAAGGCTACACCTTC

V gene: TRBV5-8
D gene: TRBD1
CDR3 length: 13
clone size: .
J gene: TRBJ1-2
CDR3 protein: CASSFDRVYGYTF
CDR3 DNA: TGTGCCAGCAGTTTTGACAGGGTCTATGGCTACACCTTC

V gene: TRBV9
D gene: TRBD1
CDR3 length: 17
clone size: few
J gene: TRBJ2-5
CDR3 protein: CASSAERGQGAGETQYF
CDR3 DNA: TGTGCCAGCAGCGCCGAAAGGGGACAGGGGGCAGGAGAGACCCAGTACTTC

V gene: TRBV5-6
D gene: .
CDR3 length: 15
clone size: .
J gene: TRBJ1-2
CDR3 protein: CASSWIGAVMYGYTF
CDR3 DNA: TGTGCCAGCAGCTGGATAGGGGCAGTTATGTATGGCTACACCTTC

V gene: TRBV5-8
D gene: TRBD1
CDR3 length: 15
clone size: few
J gene: TRBJ1-2
CDR3 protein: CASSATRGAFYGYTF
CDR3 DNA: TGTGCCAGCAGTGCAACCAGGGGGGCTTTCTATGGCTACACCTTC